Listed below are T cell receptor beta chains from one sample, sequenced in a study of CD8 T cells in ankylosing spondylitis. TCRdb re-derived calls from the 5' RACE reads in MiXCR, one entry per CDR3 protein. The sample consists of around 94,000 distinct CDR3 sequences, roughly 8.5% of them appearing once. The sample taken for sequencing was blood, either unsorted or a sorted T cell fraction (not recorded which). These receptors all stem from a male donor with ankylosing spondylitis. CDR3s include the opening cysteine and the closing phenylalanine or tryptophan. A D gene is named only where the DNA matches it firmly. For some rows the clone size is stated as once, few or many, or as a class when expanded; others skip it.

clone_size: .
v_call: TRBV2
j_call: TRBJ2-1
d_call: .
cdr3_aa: CASRPMSRDEQFF

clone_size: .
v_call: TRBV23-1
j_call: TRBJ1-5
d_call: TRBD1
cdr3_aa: CANDTGVGQPQHF

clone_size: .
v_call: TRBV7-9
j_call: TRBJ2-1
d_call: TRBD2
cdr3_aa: CASSPAGLDSYNEQFF

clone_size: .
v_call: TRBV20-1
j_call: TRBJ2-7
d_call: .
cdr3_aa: CSAWTDGEQYF

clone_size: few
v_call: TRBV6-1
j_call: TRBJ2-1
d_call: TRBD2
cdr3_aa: CASTGLAGGIEQFF

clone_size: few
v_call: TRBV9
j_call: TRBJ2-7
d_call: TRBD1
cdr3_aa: CASSAGTGVTYEQYF

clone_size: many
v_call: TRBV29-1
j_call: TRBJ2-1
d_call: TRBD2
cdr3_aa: CSVLAGSYNEQFF

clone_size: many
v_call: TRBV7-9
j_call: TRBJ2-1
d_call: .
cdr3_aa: CASSLARGLRNEQFF

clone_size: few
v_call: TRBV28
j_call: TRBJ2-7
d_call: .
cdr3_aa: CATSPMDSTAEQYF

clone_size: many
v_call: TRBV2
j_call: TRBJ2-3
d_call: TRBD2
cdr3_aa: CASRTSGRAEDTQYF

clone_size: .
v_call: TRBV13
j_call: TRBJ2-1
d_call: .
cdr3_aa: CASSLGGWESWNEQFF

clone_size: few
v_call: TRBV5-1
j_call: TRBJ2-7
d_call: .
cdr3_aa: CASSLTGRSYEQYF

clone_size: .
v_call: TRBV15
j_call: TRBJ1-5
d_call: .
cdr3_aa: CATSSTRSGNQPQHF

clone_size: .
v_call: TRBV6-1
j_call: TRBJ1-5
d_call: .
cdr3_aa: CASSEVGGSNQPQHF

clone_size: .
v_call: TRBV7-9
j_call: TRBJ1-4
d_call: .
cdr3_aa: CASSSEAPSTNEKLFF

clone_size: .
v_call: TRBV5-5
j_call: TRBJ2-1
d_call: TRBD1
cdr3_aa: CASSLTSRTGWRNEQFF

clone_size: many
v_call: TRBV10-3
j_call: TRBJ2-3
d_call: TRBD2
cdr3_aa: CAIRDPLAGEADTQYF

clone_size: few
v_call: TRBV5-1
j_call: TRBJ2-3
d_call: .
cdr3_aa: CASSLEVAEPHQDTQYF

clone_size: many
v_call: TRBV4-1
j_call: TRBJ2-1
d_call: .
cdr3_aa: CASSQKNGRNNEQFF

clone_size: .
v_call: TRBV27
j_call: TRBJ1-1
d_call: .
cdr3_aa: CASRGGDLSAEAFF

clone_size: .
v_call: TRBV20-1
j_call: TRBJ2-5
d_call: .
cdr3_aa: CSGKRDNQETQYF

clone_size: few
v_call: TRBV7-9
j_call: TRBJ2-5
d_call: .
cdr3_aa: CASSLDGGPRETQYF

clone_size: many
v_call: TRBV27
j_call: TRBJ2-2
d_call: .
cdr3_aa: CASSYFGELFF

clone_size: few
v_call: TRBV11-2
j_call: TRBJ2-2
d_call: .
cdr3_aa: CASSSETGELFF

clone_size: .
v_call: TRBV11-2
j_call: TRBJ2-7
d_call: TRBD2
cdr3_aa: CASSLELAGASYEQYF